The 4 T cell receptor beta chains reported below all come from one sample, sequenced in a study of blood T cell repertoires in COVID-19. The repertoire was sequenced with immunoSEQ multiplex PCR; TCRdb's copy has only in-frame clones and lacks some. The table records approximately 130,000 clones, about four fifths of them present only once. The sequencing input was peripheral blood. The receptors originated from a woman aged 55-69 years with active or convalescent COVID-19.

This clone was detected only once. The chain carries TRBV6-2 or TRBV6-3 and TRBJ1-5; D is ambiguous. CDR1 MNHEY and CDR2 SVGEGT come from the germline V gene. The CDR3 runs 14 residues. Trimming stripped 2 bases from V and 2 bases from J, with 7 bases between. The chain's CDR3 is CASSYAGGNQPQHF. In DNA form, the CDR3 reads TGTGCCAGCAGTTACGCCGGGGGCAATCAGCCCCAGCATTTT.

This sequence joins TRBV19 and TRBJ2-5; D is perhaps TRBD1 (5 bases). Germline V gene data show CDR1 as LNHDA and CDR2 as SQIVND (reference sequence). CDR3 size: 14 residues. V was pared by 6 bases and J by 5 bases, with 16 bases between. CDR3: CASRLQVNEETQYF. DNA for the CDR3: TGTGCCAGTAGGCTACAGGTGAATGAGGAGACCCAGTACTTC.

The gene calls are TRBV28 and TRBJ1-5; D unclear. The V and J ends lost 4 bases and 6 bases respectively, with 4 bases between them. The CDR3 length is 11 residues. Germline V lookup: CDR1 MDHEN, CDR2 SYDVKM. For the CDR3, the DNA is TGTGCCAGCAGTTCGGGTCAGCCCCAGCATTTT. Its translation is CASSSGQPQHF.

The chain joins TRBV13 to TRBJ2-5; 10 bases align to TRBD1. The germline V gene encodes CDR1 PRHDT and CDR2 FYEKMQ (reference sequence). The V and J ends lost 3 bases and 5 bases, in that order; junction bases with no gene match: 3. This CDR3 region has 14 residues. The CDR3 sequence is CASSFGTGDETQYF. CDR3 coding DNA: TGTGCCAGCAGCTTCGGGACAGGGGATGAGACCCAGTACTTC.